Listed here are 24 T cell receptor beta chains from one sample, sequenced in a study of shared clonotypes between healthy human individuals. This table comes from immunoSEQ multiplex PCR, and its TCRdb copy is limited to in-frame clones, with some not included. Of approximately 340,000 clones listed, approximately 79% are singletons. The specimen was memory CD4+ T cells sorted from blood. Stated subset: CD45RA-negative fraction. Every receptor here comes from a man between 25 and 39 years old in good health.

There are a few counts of this clone. The V call is TRBV9, the J call TRBJ2-5; TRBD2 matches 10 bases. Germline CDR1 reads SGDLS; CDR2 reads YYNGEE. Unmatched junction bases numbered 9, after V lost 0 bases and J lost 1 base. The CDR3 loop spans 18 amino acids. The CDR3 DNA reads TGTGCCAGCAGCGTAGGAGGTGGAACTAGCGGGACCCAAGAGACCCAGTACTTC. Encoded protein: CASSVGGGTSGTQETQYF.

This clone came up a few times. The chain has TRBV27 and TRBJ2-2; tentative D call: TRBD1 (5 bases). CDR1 is MNHEY and CDR2 is SMNVEV in the germline V gene (reference sequence). Trimming left V 7 bases short and J 4 bases short, with 10 bases between. This CDR3 is 13 amino acids long. CDR3 region: CASKTQGTGELFF. The CDR3 region has the DNA TGTGCCAGCAAGACTCAGGGCACCGGGGAGCTGTTTTTT.

The rearrangement joins TRBV5-1 to TRBJ2-2; weak D call: TRBD2 (6 bases). This CDR3 is 14 amino acids long. Germline-derived CDR1 and CDR2 are SGHRS and YFSETQ. Trimming stripped 0 bases from V and 8 bases from J, with 11 bases between. The CDR3 region is CASSLGLDLGELFF. Written as DNA, the CDR3 is TGCGCCAGCAGCTTGGGACTAGATTTGGGGGAGCTGTTTTTT. Full variable domain (rest looked up from reference TRBV5-1 and TRBJ2-2): KAGVTQTPRYLIKTRGQQVTLSCSPISGHRSVSWYQQTPGQGLQFLFEYFSETQRNKGNFPGRFSGRQFSNSRSEMNVSTLELGDSALYLCASSLGLDLGELFFGEGSRLTVL.

The V gene is TRBV19, the J gene TRBJ1-1; D remains unclear. The V gene's germline CDR1 is LNHDA and CDR2 SQIVND (reference sequence). This CDR3 comprises 15 residues. V lost 3 bases and J 4 bases, leaving 15 bases between the germline ends. CDR3 protein: CASSILVSGSTEAFF. CDR3 DNA sequence: TGTGCCAGTAGTATCCTAGTTTCCGGGAGCACTGAAGCTTTCTTT. The entire variable domain, with the rest obtained from reference TRBV19 and TRBJ1-1, is as follows: DGGITQSPKYLFRKEGQNVTLSCEQNLNHDAMYWYRQDPGQGLRLIYYSQIVNDFQKGDIAEGYSVSREKKESFPLTVTSAQKNPTAFYLCASSILVSGSTEAFFGQGTRLTVV.

This clone was counted between two and nine times. This rearrangement joins TRBV6-6 to TRBJ2-3, with TRBD2 matching 9 bases. V gave up 5 bases and J gave up 2 bases; unmatched junction bases: 5. This CDR3 comprises 15 residues. The germline gives CDR1 MNHNY, CDR2 SVGAGI (reference sequence). The CDR3 DNA sequence: TGTGCCAGCAGTCGACTAGCGGCAATCACAGATACGCAGTATTTT. Translation: CASSRLAAITDTQYF.

At least ten counts were recorded for this clone. Other nucleotide sequences from this sample produce the same CDR3. J is TRBJ2-2 and V is TRBV5-1; 7 bases fit TRBD1. V lost 0 bases to trimming and J lost 3 bases; unmatched junction nucleotides: 2. This CDR3 has 15 residues. Germline CDR1 and CDR2: SGHRS and YFSETQ. CDR3 in amino acids: CASSLGTGHTGELFF. The CDR3 DNA is TGCGCCAGCAGCTTGGGGACAGGCCACACCGGGGAGCTGTTTTTT.

The rearrangement uses TRBV7-2 and TRBJ2-3; 10 bases line up with TRBD2. This CDR3 contains 16 residues. Looked up from germline, CDR1 is SGHTA and CDR2 is FQGNSA. J lost 6 bases, V lost 4 bases, and 10 bases had no gene match. The CDR3 coding sequence is TGTGCCAGCAGCTCCCAAGTAGCGGGAGGACGGGATACGCAGTATTTT. It specifies CASSSQVAGGRDTQYF.

This rearrangement joins TRBV5-4 to TRBJ2-2; 11 bases align to TRBD2. J was trimmed by 7 bases and V by 5 bases; bases with no gene match: 19. The CDR3 sequence is 19 residues long. Germline assignment: CDR1 SGHNT and CDR2 YYREEE (reference sequence). The CDR3 DNA reads TGTGCCAGCAGTTTTTTACTAGCGGGAGAGTCCCTTAGGGGCGGGGAGCTGTTTTTT. Translated: CASSFLLAGESLRGGELFF.

This chain's CDR3 is CASSLRIQREGSEQFF. The CDR3 DNA reads as TGTGCCAGCAGCTTAAGGATCCAGCGGGAGGGAAGTGAGCAGTTCTTC. V is TRBV7-2 and J is TRBJ2-1; 10 bases are a match to TRBD2. J was trimmed by 9 bases and V by 2 bases; bases with no gene match: 10. Germline V gene sequence: CDR1 SGHTA, CDR2 FQGNSA. This CDR3 has 16 residues.

The V gene is TRBV28, the J gene TRBJ2-3, with 8 bases that match TRBD1. Per the germline V gene, CDR1 is MDHEN and CDR2 is SYDVKM. The CDR3 consists of 13 residues. Germline trimming cut 6 bases from V and 5 bases from J; bases unmatched to any gene: 4. CDR3 sequence reads: CASRGQEIDTQYF. CDR3 bases: TGTGCCAGCAGGGGACAGGAGATAGATACGCAGTATTTT.

In its sample, this clone was seen many times. This chain links TRBV2 with TRBJ2-7; 10 bases agree with TRBD1. In germline, CDR1 is SNHLY, CDR2 FYNNEI. There are 13 residues in the CDR3. The junction had 7 bases not matched to a gene; V was cut back by 7 bases and J by 7 bases. CDR3: CASMRQGAREQYF. The CDR3 nucleotides are TGTGCCAGCATGAGACAGGGGGCTCGGGAGCAGTACTTC.

The V and J genes are TRBV12-2 and TRBJ2-7; TRBD1, the table's D call, lacks a check against the DNA. TRBV12-2 has pseudogene status. This CDR3 spans 15 amino acids. The CDR3, as DNA: TGTGCAAGTCGTTCAACAGGGGAGTCCACCTACGAGCAGTACTTC. It encodes CASRSTGESTYEQYF.

The V and J genes are TRBV14 and TRBJ2-6; D might be TRBD1 (6 bases). Germline values: CDR1 SGHDN, CDR2 FVKESK. The CDR3 has 18 amino acids. Trimming stripped 3 bases from V and 1 base from J, with 16 bases between. CDR3: CASSHRTVQVSGANVLTF. CDR3 nucleotide sequence: TGTGCCAGCAGCCACCGGACAGTGCAAGTGTCTGGGGCCAACGTCCTGACTTTC. The full variable domain, in which reference TRBV14 and TRBJ2-6 provide the parts outside the CDR3, is EAGVTQFPSHSVIEKGQTVTLRCDPISGHDNLYWYRRVMGKEIKFLLHFVKESKQDESGMPNNRFLAERTGGTYSTLKVQPAELEDSGVYFCASSHRTVQVSGANVLTFGAGSRLTVL.

Note on this clone: Other DNA sequences in this specimen translate into the identical CDR3. J is TRBJ1-3 and V is TRBV9; D unclear. Trimming took 2 bases from V and 0 from J, leaving 6 bases between them. The germline V gene encodes CDR1 SGDLS and CDR2 YYNGEE. The CDR3 is 14 amino acids. This CDR3 is CASSVQSSGNTIYF. CDR3 DNA: TGTGCCAGCAGCGTTCAGAGCTCTGGAAACACCATATATTTT.

This clone has a count of ten or more. The rearrangement uses TRBV7-2 and TRBJ2-7; 8 bases map to TRBD1. The ends lost 4 bases at V and 3 bases at J; junction bases unmatched: 5. In germline, CDR1 is SGHTA, CDR2 FQGNSA. This CDR3 spans 14 amino acids. CDR3 bases: TGTGCCAGCAGCTCCGCCGGACAGGGCTACGAGCAGTACTTC. The encoded protein is CASSSAGQGYEQYF.

The chain has TRBV14 and TRBJ2-1, with a tentative D call TRBD1 (6 bases). Germline CDR1 and CDR2: SGHDN and FVKESK. This CDR3 is 14 amino acids long. Trimming cost V 2 bases and J 10 bases, with 15 bases left between them. CDR3 in DNA: TGTGCCAGCAGCCAACCCGGGACAATAAGGGAGCAGTTCTTC. This translates into CASSQPGTIREQFF.

The CDR3 loop reads CASHQAGLAGGHADTQYF. CDR3 DNA: TGTGCCAGCCACCAAGCAGGGCTAGCGGGAGGGCACGCAGATACGCAGTATTTT. J is TRBJ2-3 and V is TRBV25-1; 12 bases are shared with TRBD2. The CDR3 is 18 amino acids. V gave up 8 bases and J gave up 4 bases; unmatched junction bases: 16. Germline CDR1 is MGHDK and CDR2 is SYGVNS.

V usage is TRBV28 and J usage is TRBJ1-5; D is unresolved. This CDR3 has 15 residues. V was pared by 11 bases and J by 5 bases, with 22 bases between. The germline gives CDR1 MDHEN, CDR2 SYDVKM. The CDR3 loop reads CAVPPRTGVHQPQHF. CDR3 DNA: TGTGCCGTACCCCCTCGGACCGGGGTTCATCAGCCCCAGCATTTT. Combining the CDR3 with reference TRBV28 and TRBJ1-5 gives the whole variable domain DVKVTQSSRYLVKRTGEKVFLECVQDMDHENMFWYRQDPGLGLRLIYFSYDVKMKEKGDIPEGYSVSREKKERFSLILESASTNQTSMYLCAVPPRTGVHQPQHFGDGTRLSIL.

V and J are TRBV19 and TRBJ1-5; 8 bases are a match to TRBD1. The CDR3 has 13 residues. Germline V lookup: CDR1 LNHDA, CDR2 SQIVND (reference sequence). J gave up 6 bases and V 11 bases, and 9 bases lay outside the gene matches. CDR3 in amino acids: CAVRRGLGQPQHF. The CDR3 nucleotides read TGTGCCGTACGCAGGGGGCTTGGTCAGCCCCAGCATTTT. The full variable domain, with the rest looked up from reference TRBV19 and TRBJ1-5, is DGGITQSPKYLFRKEGQNVTLSCEQNLNHDAMYWYRQDPGQGLRLIYYSQIVNDFQKGDIAEGYSVSREKKESFPLTVTSAQKNPTAFYLCAVRRGLGQPQHFGDGTRLSIL.

The rearrangement uses TRBV28 and TRBJ1-4; 7 bases are a match to TRBD1. The CDR3 consists of 15 residues. CDR1 and CDR2 from the germline V gene are MDHEN and SYDVKM. V was clipped by 4 bases and J by 0 bases; unmatched bases: 2. In DNA form, the CDR3 reads TGTGCCAGCAGTTGGGACAGTGCAACTAATGAAAAACTGTTTTTT. It codes for CASSWDSATNEKLFF.

The V and J genes are TRBV10-1 and TRBJ2-2; TRBD2 matches 8 bases. Germline assignment: CDR1 WNHNN and CDR2 SYGVQD (reference sequence). CDR3 size: 18 residues. The trim removed 5 bases at V and 4 bases at J, leaving 15 bases unmatched. The chain's CDR3 is CASSQQGGAGVGTGELFF. The CDR3 nucleotides are TGCGCCAGCAGTCAACAGGGAGGAGCGGGAGTAGGCACCGGGGAGCTGTTTTTT.

This clone was picked up many times. V and J are TRBV5-1 and TRBJ2-1; D call uncertain. The CDR3 contains 13 residues. CDR1 is SGHRS and CDR2 is YFSETQ in the germline V gene. Trimming shortened V by 0 bases and J by 6 bases, and 7 bases separated the two germline ends. The CDR3 region has the DNA TGCGCCAGCAGCTTGGAGGTGGGCAATGAGCAGTTCTTC. Translated, it gives CASSLEVGNEQFF.

This clone was picked up one time. The chain uses TRBV6-1 and TRBJ2-7, with 7 positions matching TRBD2. The CDR3 has 15 amino acids. Germline CDR1 MNHNS, CDR2 SASEGT. The V segment lost 6 bases and the J segment 5 bases; nucleotides outside the gene matches: 13. DNA of the CDR3: TGTGCCAGCAGCCAAGAGGGGAGGGTCACCAACGAGCAGTACTTC. Encoded protein: CASSQEGRVTNEQYF.

The J gene is TRBJ2-7, the V gene TRBV5-1, with D unresolved. CDR1 SGHRS and CDR2 YFSETQ come from the germline V gene. The V and J ends lost 0 bases and 2 bases respectively, with 9 bases between them. The CDR3 extends over 14 amino acids. The CDR3 region has the DNA TGCGCCAGCAGCTTGGCGCCACCTACCTACGAGCAGTACTTC. It specifies CASSLAPPTYEQYF. Complete variable domain (other parts from reference TRBV5-1 and TRBJ2-7): KAGVTQTPRYLIKTRGQQVTLSCSPISGHRSVSWYQQTPGQGLQFLFEYFSETQRNKGNFPGRFSGRQFSNSRSEMNVSTLELGDSALYLCASSLAPPTYEQYFGPGTRLTVT.